The entry below describes one T cell receptor beta chain. How the authors handled the data: From reference gene primer amplification, estimates of nucleated cell counts were derived. The assay was immunoSEQ multiplex PCR, and TCRdb's table has in-frame clones only and misses some. That table furnishes V, J and clone size, whereas the DNA furnished D and trimming. The sample shows some 29,000 clones, 80% of them seen only once. This sample is drawn from a study of blood T cell repertoires in COVID-19. Study as a whole: Material from acute and convalescent COVID-19 was sourced from the United States, Italy and Spain. PBMCs, B-cell-depleted T cells, or T cells were the source of the cDNA or gDNA that made up the material.

CDR3 length equals 13 residues. Per the germline V gene, CDR1 is SGHDN and CDR2 is FVKESK. Trimming shortened V by 3 bases and J by 4 bases, and 9 bases separated the two germline ends. This chain joins TRBV14 and TRBJ1-2, with D unresolved. Sequencing used peripheral blood. This TCR came from a woman in her 70s with acute or convalescent COVID-19. DNA of the CDR3: TGTGCCAGCAGCCATGTGGGCCTCTATGGCTACACCTTC. The encoded protein is CASSHVGLYGYTF.